The 24 T cell receptor beta chains in this list originate from one sample, sequenced in a study of blood T cell repertoires in COVID-19. The assay was immunoSEQ multiplex PCR, and TCRdb's table has in-frame clones only and misses some. The repertoire includes tens of thousands of clones, around 76% of them detected once, and around 27% sits in the top ten. The sample comprised peripheral blood. The origin of the receptors is a woman older than 75 with active or convalescent COVID-19.

The chain combines TRBV5-4 with TRBJ1-2; D remains ambiguous. There are 15 residues in the CDR3. Per the germline V gene, CDR1 is SGHNT and CDR2 is YYREEE (reference sequence). Trimming stripped 0 bases from V and 0 bases from J, with 9 bases between. CDR3 protein: CASSLGQSTNYGYTF. CDR3 coding DNA: TGTGCCAGCAGCTTGGGGCAGTCAACTAACTATGGCTACACCTTC.

This clone was picked up one time. V gene TRBV7-4 combines with J gene TRBJ2-5; D is perhaps TRBD2 (5 bases). Germline assignment: CDR1 SGHVT and CDR2 SQSDAQ. V was pared by 1 base and J by 5 bases, with 14 bases between. CDR3 length equals 15 residues. CDR3 protein: CASSLDLARIETQYF. The DNA of the CDR3 is TGTGCCAGCAGCTTAGATCTAGCCAGAATTGAGACCCAGTACTTC.

CDR3 DNA sequence: TGTGCCAGCAGCGCCCGGGACAGGGATGGCTACACCTTC. This translates into CASSARDRDGYTF. The chain employs TRBV3-1 (or the pseudogene TRBV3-2) and TRBJ1-2; 9 bases fit TRBD1. The CDR3 length is 13 residues. The V and J ends lost 5 bases and 6 bases, in that order; junction bases with no gene match: 4. Germline V gives CDR1 LGHDT, CDR2 YNNKEL (reference sequence).

The chain recombines TRBV5-6 with TRBJ2-3, with TRBD2 identical over 12 bases. From germline, CDR1 is SGHDT and CDR2 YYEEEE. The CDR3 has 16 amino acids. V lost 0 bases to trimming and J lost 1 base; unmatched junction nucleotides: 0. CDR3 nucleotide sequence: TGTGCCAGCAGCTTGGGACTAGCGGGGGGCACAGATACGCAGTATTTT. Its translation is CASSLGLAGGTDTQYF.

The CDR3 DNA reads as TGTGCCAGCAGCCAAGTTTCCGCGGGCTACACCTTC. Residues: CASSQVSAGYTF. This chain links TRBV3-1 (or the pseudogene TRBV3-2) with TRBJ1-2; D is ambiguous. Trimming took 1 base from V and 8 from J, leaving 8 bases between them. CDR1 is LGHDT and CDR2 is YNNKEL in the germline V gene (reference sequence). The CDR3 consists of 12 residues.

This clone was seen a handful of times. This chain joins TRBV5-6 and TRBJ2-3; 7 positions agree with TRBD1. Germline V gene data show CDR1 as SGHDT and CDR2 as YYEEEE. V was pared by 4 bases and J by 2 bases, with 4 bases of the junction left unmatched. The CDR3 runs to 14 residues. The CDR3 loop reads CASSQGVYTDTQYF. The CDR3 coding sequence is TGTGCCAGCAGCCAGGGGGTTTACACAGATACGCAGTATTTT. Full variable domain (missing parts from reference TRBV5-6 and TRBJ2-3): DAGVTQSPTHLIKTRGQQVTLRCSPKSGHDTVSWYQQALGQGPQFIFQYYEEEERQRGNFPDRFSGHQFPNYSSELNVNALLLGDSALYLCASSQGVYTDTQYFGPGTRLTVL.

V gene TRBV18 combines with J gene TRBJ2-5; 9 nucleotides align to TRBD2. The CDR3 runs 17 residues. Per the germline V gene, CDR1 is KGHSH and CDR2 is LQKENI. The trim removed 0 bases at V and 1 base at J, leaving 6 bases unmatched. As DNA, the CDR3 is TGTGCCAGCTCACCACCGAAGCGGGGGGCGTTCCAAGAGACCCAGTACTTC. As protein: CASSPPKRGAFQETQYF.

This clone has a count of ten or more. This sequence joins TRBV7-9 and TRBJ2-1, with D perhaps TRBD2 (7 bases). V was shortened by 7 bases and J by 4 bases, with 14 bases between the two germline ends. The length of the CDR3 is 14 residues. Germline CDR1 reads SEHNR; CDR2 reads FQNEAQ (reference sequence). Here the CDR3 reads CASNRDGGYNEQFF. The CDR3 nucleotides read TGTGCCAGCAACAGGGACGGGGGGTACAATGAGCAGTTCTTC.

V usage is TRBV7-2 and J usage is TRBJ2-2; D is undetermined. Germline lookup yields CDR1 SGHTA and CDR2 FQGNSA. The germline V and J ends were trimmed by 5 bases and 4 bases, with 5 bases remaining between them. This CDR3 comprises 12 residues. Written as DNA, the CDR3 is TGTGCCAGCAGCCTGAGCACCGGGGAGCTGTTTTTT. Its protein is CASSLSTGELFF.

The chain is built from TRBV10-3 and TRBJ2-5; TRBD1 is a possible D gene (5 bases). From germline, CDR1 is ENHRY and CDR2 SYGVKD. The CDR3 length is 12 residues. V was shortened by 4 bases and J by 2 bases, with 5 bases between the two germline ends. CDR3 loop: CAISGQQETQYF. The CDR3 DNA sequence: TGTGCCATCAGTGGACAGCAAGAGACCCAGTACTTC.

This chain connects TRBV28 to TRBJ1-6; D is possibly TRBD1 (6 bases). V was pared by 5 bases and J by 8 bases, with 13 bases between. This CDR3 comprises 14 residues. Per germline, CDR1 MDHEN and CDR2 SYDVKM. CDR3 loop: CASSPWTDDSPLHF. CDR3 sequence (DNA): TGTGCCAGCAGTCCCTGGACAGATGATTCACCCCTCCACTTT.

This rearrangement joins TRBV7-8 to TRBJ2-3; D may be TRBD2 (6 bases). Germline values: CDR1 SGHVS, CDR2 FQNEAQ. Trimming took off 5 bases at V and 5 bases at J, with 14 bases between the two ends. CDR3 length: 14 amino acids. The CDR3 region is CASSPRGRIDTQYF. CDR3 nucleotides: TGTGCCAGCAGCCCTAGAGGGAGGATAGATACGCAGTATTTT. Together with reference TRBV7-8 and TRBJ2-3, the CDR3 gives the full variable domain: GAGVSQSPRYKVAKRGQDVALRCDPISGHVSLFWYQQALGQGPEFLTYFQNEAQLDKSGLPSDRFFAERPEGSVSTLKIQRTQQEDSAVYLCASSPRGRIDTQYFGPGTRLTVL.

The V gene is TRBV9, the J gene TRBJ2-1, with TRBD2 matching over 8 bases. J lost 7 bases, V lost 0 bases, and 15 bases had no gene match. The CDR3 spans 18 residues. Germline V gene sequence: CDR1 SGDLS, CDR2 YYNGEE. In DNA form, the CDR3 reads TGTGCCAGCAGCGTAGTTGAAAGCGGGGGCCCGAAGGGAAATGAGCAGTTCTTC. Its protein is CASSVVESGGPKGNEQFF.

The CDR3 spells CASSHSLAVQETQYF. The CDR3 DNA reads TGTGCCAGCAGCCACTCACTAGCGGTCCAAGAGACCCAGTACTTC. The chain is built from TRBV7-2 and TRBJ2-5; 8 positions match TRBD2. Germline V gene data show CDR1 as SGHTA and CDR2 as FQGNSA. The junction had 6 bases not matched to a gene; V was cut back by 5 bases and J by 1 base. The CDR3 spans 15 residues. Full variable domain (rest looked up from reference TRBV7-2 and TRBJ2-5): GAGVSQSPSNKVTEKGKDVELRCDPISGHTALYWYRQSLGQGLEFLIYFQGNSAPDKSGLPSDRFSAERTGGSVSTLTIQRTQQEDSAVYLCASSHSLAVQETQYFGPGTRLLVL.

Turning to this clone: At one boundary the junction diverges from the germline segment, which might be a read error. The V and J genes are TRBV27 and TRBJ2-7; possibly TRBD1 for D (5 bases). CDR1 and CDR2 (germline): MNHEY, SMNVEV (reference sequence). The CDR3 extends over 16 amino acids. CDR3 bases: TGTGCCAGCAACCCGTGGGGCGATGGCCCTTCCTACGAGCGGTACTTC. Its translation is CASNPWGDGPSYERYF.

The chain employs TRBV5-4 and TRBJ2-3, with no clear D. The length of the CDR3 is 13 residues. V was pared by 1 base and J by 4 bases, with 7 bases between. In germline, CDR1 is SGHNT, CDR2 YYREEE (reference sequence). Here the CDR3 DNA reads TGTGCCAGCAGCTTGAGAGCCCCAGATACGCAGTATTTT. It encodes CASSLRAPDTQYF.

The chain carries TRBV9 and TRBJ2-1; 8 bases line up with TRBD2. This CDR3 comprises 18 residues. The V and J ends lost 0 bases and 5 bases, in that order; junction bases with no gene match: 13. CDR1 SGDLS and CDR2 YYNGEE come from the germline V gene. CDR3 loop: CASSVEVGLGLADNEQFF. Here the CDR3 DNA reads TGTGCCAGCAGCGTAGAGGTAGGCCTCGGACTAGCCGACAATGAGCAGTTCTTC.

The chain joins TRBV2 to TRBJ2-5, with 8 nucleotides matching TRBD2. CDR1 and CDR2 (germline): SNHLY, FYNNEI. V lost 8 bases and J lost 6; bases outside the gene matches: 5. There are 12 residues in the CDR3. CDR3 DNA sequence: TGTGCCAGCGAAGCGGGGGTCCAGACCCAGTACTTC. Translating gives CASEAGVQTQYF. The full variable domain, rest sourced from reference TRBV2 and TRBJ2-5, is EPEVTQTPSHQVTQMGQEVILRCVPISNHLYFYWYRQILGQKVEFLVSFYNNEISEKSEIFDDQFSVERPDGSNFTLKIRSTKLEDSAMYFCASEAGVQTQYFGPGTRLLVL.

As DNA, the CDR3 is TGCGCCAGCAGTGAAGCCTTGGGACAGGGGATCCCCTACGAGCAGTACTTC. Amino acids: CASSEALGQGIPYEQYF. The chain links TRBV10-2 to TRBJ2-7, with 10 bases matching TRBD1. Germline-derived CDR1 and CDR2 are WSHSY and SAAADI. The CDR3 length is 17 residues. The J segment lost 2 bases and the V segment lost 3 bases, leaving 10 bases of the junction unmatched.

The J gene is TRBJ1-1, the V gene TRBV5-5; D might be TRBD1 (6 bases). The V gene lost 1 base and the J gene lost 1 base, with 11 bases spanning the gap. CDR1 and CDR2 from the germline V gene are SGHKS and YYEKEE (reference sequence). The CDR3 length is 15 residues. CDR3 nucleotides: TGTGCCAGCAGCTTGTCGCAGGGGTGGAACACTGAAGCTTTCTTT. It encodes CASSLSQGWNTEAFF.

The chain recombines TRBV28 with TRBJ1-5, with 7 nucleotides matching TRBD1. Germline V gene lookup returns CDR1 MDHEN and CDR2 SYDVKM. This CDR3 is built from 18 residues. J lost 0 bases, V lost 2 bases, and 10 bases had no gene match. The CDR3 coding sequence is TGTGCCAGCAGTTTACCCCCGACAGGGTTCTATAGCAATCAGCCCCAGCATTTT. This codes for CASSLPPTGFYSNQPQHF.

This chain connects TRBV5-1 to TRBJ2-3, with a tentative D call TRBD1 (8 bases). V lost 4 bases and J lost 1, with 31 bases in between. The CDR3 loop spans 21 amino acids. Germline values: CDR1 SGHRS, CDR2 YFSETQ. Here the CDR3 reads CASSPRIGGGGDRWGTDTQYF. The CDR3, as DNA: TGCGCCAGCAGCCCGAGGATCGGCGGGGGAGGGGACAGGTGGGGCACAGATACGCAGTATTTT. Using reference TRBV5-1 and TRBJ2-3 for the parts outside the CDR3, the full variable domain is KAGVTQTPRYLIKTRGQQVTLSCSPISGHRSVSWYQQTPGQGLQFLFEYFSETQRNKGNFPGRFSGRQFSNSRSEMNVSTLELGDSALYLCASSPRIGGGGDRWGTDTQYFGPGTRLTVL.

The chain combines TRBV18 with TRBJ1-5; 11 nucleotides line up with TRBD1. The V gene's germline CDR1 is KGHSH and CDR2 LQKENI. The CDR3 totals 15 residues. With V trimmed by 6 bases and J by 4 bases, 5 bases remained unmatched. This chain's CDR3 is CASSPGTGGNQPQHF. The DNA of the CDR3 is TGTGCCAGCTCGCCTGGGACAGGGGGAAATCAGCCCCAGCATTTT. The entire variable domain, with the rest obtained from reference TRBV18 and TRBJ1-5, is as follows: NAGVMQNPRHLVRRRGQEARLRCSPMKGHSHVYWYRQLPEEGLKFMVYLQKENIIDESGMPKERFSAEFPKEGPSILRIQQVVRGDSAAYFCASSPGTGGNQPQHFGDGTRLSIL.

There are a few counts of this clone. The V and J genes are TRBV6-2 or TRBV6-3 and TRBJ2-2; 7 nucleotides line up with TRBD2. From germline, CDR1 is MNHEY and CDR2 SVGEGT. The CDR3 consists of 15 residues. With 5 bases clipped from V and 3 bases from J, the junction kept 6 bases outside the gene matches. This CDR3 reads CASSRPGLHTGELFF. CDR3 in DNA: TGTGCCAGCAGTCGACCGGGACTACACACCGGGGAGCTGTTTTTT.